These 9 T cell receptor beta chains share one sample of origin, sequenced in a study of PD-1 blockade in classical Hodgkin lymphoma. Each and every patient relapsed after autologous stem cell transplantation, and patients got differing brentuximab vedotin exposure. The table came from immunoSEQ multiplex PCR; TCRdb's copy has only in-frame clones and leaves some out. The sample gives 150,000 or so clones, around 73% of which show up once; 7% to 9.5% is in the top ten. The sequences come from peripheral blood mononuclear cells (PBMCs), collected before the second cycle of nivolumab. Receptors were obtained from a human donor with classical Hodgkin lymphoma.

The V and J genes are TRBV9 and TRBJ2-2; D is perhaps TRBD1 (6 bases). This CDR3 has 13 residues. The germline CDR1 and CDR2 sequences are SGDLS and YYNGEE. Between the trimmed V and J ends, which lost 4 bases and 4 bases, there was a span of 8 bases. CDR3 DNA: TGTGCCAGCAGCCCACAGGGCACCGGGGAGCTGTTTTTT. Translation gives CASSPQGTGELFF.

This clone came up a few times. The J gene is TRBJ2-2, the V gene TRBV4-3; D is perhaps TRBD1 (5 bases). V lost 4 bases and J lost 4, with 10 bases in between. CDR1 is LGHNA, CDR2 YSLEER, per germline. This CDR3 has 14 amino acids. The CDR3 nucleotides are TGCGCCAGCAGCCTCGACAGAGCCACCGGGGAGCTGTTTTTT. It translates to CASSLDRATGELFF.

The CDR3 protein is CASSQDWRDLNTGELFF. The CDR3 DNA reads TGTGCCAGCAGCCAAGATTGGCGGGACTTAAACACCGGGGAGCTGTTTTTT. This chain connects TRBV4-2 to TRBJ2-2; tentatively, D is TRBD2 (6 bases). This CDR3 is built from 17 residues. Looked up from germline, CDR1 is LGHNA and CDR2 is YNFKEQ. V was trimmed by 0 bases and J by 2 bases, leaving 13 bases between them.

This chain joins TRBV7-3 and TRBJ2-7, with D tentatively TRBD1 (5 bases). Germline values: CDR1 SGHTA, CDR2 FQGTGA. Between the trimmed V and J ends, which lost 5 bases and 1 base, there was a span of 9 bases. The CDR3 has 13 amino acids. The CDR3 reads CASSQQESYEQYF. In nucleotides, the CDR3 is TGTGCCAGCAGCCAACAGGAGTCCTACGAGCAGTACTTC.

In the case of this clone: This CDR3 is also generated by other DNA sequences in the sample. The gene calls are TRBV6-5 and TRBJ1-1; no clear D. This CDR3 has 15 residues. Germline CDR1 reads MNHEY; CDR2 reads SVGAGI. V was trimmed by 0 bases and J by 0 bases, leaving 8 bases between them. This CDR3 is CASSYSRGMNTEAFF. In DNA form, the CDR3 reads TGTGCCAGCAGTTACTCGAGAGGAATGAACACTGAAGCTTTCTTT.

The chain recombines TRBV7-2 with TRBJ1-3; D not certain. Germline CDR1 reads SGHTA; CDR2 reads FQGNSA. There are 13 residues in the CDR3. The V end lost 1 base, the J end lost 4 bases, and 5 bases lay between the germline ends. In nucleotides, the CDR3 is TGTGCCAGCAGCTTAGATATAGGAAACACCATATATTTT. Its protein is CASSLDIGNTIYF.

The V gene is TRBV4-1, the J gene TRBJ2-1; TRBD1 matches 8 bases. Germline assignment: CDR1 MGHRA and CDR2 YSYEKL. V dropped 2 bases and J dropped 6; count of bases not matched to a gene: 9. This CDR3 spans 16 amino acids. The CDR3 bases are TGCGCCAGCAGCCAACCTTTCAGGGGGCGCAGCAATGAGCAGTTCTTC. Its protein product is CASSQPFRGRSNEQFF.

The genes are TRBV5-4 and TRBJ1-6, with TRBD1 matching 7 bases. CDR1 SGHNT and CDR2 YYREEE come from the germline V gene (reference sequence). The V and J ends lost 6 bases and 8 bases, in that order; junction bases with no gene match: 20. The CDR3 contains 18 residues. The CDR3 region has the DNA TGTGCCAGCACCCTACTAGGGGGCGGGCGATCTGCGTATTCACCCCTCCACTTT. The encoded protein is CASTLLGGGRSAYSPLHF.

The chain uses TRBV27 and TRBJ2-3; D gene ambiguous. In germline, CDR1 is MNHEY, CDR2 SMNVEV (reference sequence). Trimming cost V 3 bases and J 3 bases, with 7 bases left between them. This CDR3 spans 13 amino acids. CDR3 nucleotide sequence: TGTGCCAGCAGTTTCCCCTATACAGATACGCAGTATTTT. Its translation: CASSFPYTDTQYF.